Presented here are 4 T cell receptor beta chains from one specimen sequenced in a study of blood T cell repertoires in COVID-19. Only in-frame clones appear in the TCRdb table, and some are missing; sequencing was by immunoSEQ multiplex PCR. This sample has 100,000 to 150,000 clones, with approximately 87% found just once. The sample taken for sequencing was peripheral blood. These receptors all come from a man aged 55-75 years with acute or convalescent COVID-19.

The chain is built from TRBV19 and TRBJ2-7; D is uncertain. The CDR3 sequence is 12 residues long. V was trimmed by 5 bases and J by 8 bases, leaving 13 bases between them. Germline CDR1 is LNHDA and CDR2 is SQIVND (reference sequence). CDR3 amino acids: CASSSRESKQYF. CDR3 in DNA: TGTGCCAGTAGTTCCCGTGAGTCTAAGCAGTACTTC.

The rearrangement links TRBV7-8 to TRBJ1-1; perhaps TRBD1 as D (5 bases). With 2 bases removed from V and 4 bases from J, the gap between germline ends came to 11 bases. Germline CDR1 is SGHVS and CDR2 is FQNEAQ. The CDR3 has 14 amino acids. CDR3 in amino acids: CASSLSLGGTEAFF. CDR3 bases: TGTGCCAGCAGCTTAAGCTTGGGGGGCACTGAAGCTTTCTTT.

V usage is TRBV28 and J usage is TRBJ2-7, with 7 bases matching TRBD1. The V gene end was trimmed by 7 bases and the J gene end by 4 bases; junction bases not matched to a gene: 7. The CDR3 extends over 13 amino acids. Germline loops: CDR1 MDHEN, CDR2 SYDVKM. CDR3 sequence reads: CASTRGQSYEQYF. DNA of the CDR3: TGTGCCAGCACTAGGGGACAGAGTTACGAGCAGTACTTC.

This clone was seen just once. The CDR3 is CASTRTGATGELFF. The DNA for the CDR3 is TGTGCCAGCACTAGGACAGGGGCCACCGGGGAGCTGTTTTTT. V gene TRBV9 combines with J gene TRBJ2-2, with 9 bases matching TRBD1. This CDR3 region has 14 residues. Germline values: CDR1 SGDLS, CDR2 YYNGEE. The J segment lost 4 bases and the V segment lost 6 bases, leaving 4 bases of the junction unmatched.